The 26 T cell receptor beta chains presented below share a single source sample, sequenced in a study of shared clonotypes between healthy human individuals. TCRdb's copy holds only in-frame clones and misses some; the assay was immunoSEQ multiplex PCR. The profile covers millions of clones, with about 94% appearing a single time and about 1.1% taken by the ten largest. Naive CD8 populations comprised CD45RO-negative cells positively selected for CCR7, excluding terminally differentiated effector memory CD45RA+ cells. The sample was naive CD8+ T cells sorted from blood. The source is a man between 18 and 35 years old in good health.

The V gene is TRBV9, the J gene TRBJ2-7; 11 nucleotides agree with TRBD1. After removal of 0 bases from V and 4 bases from J, the junction contained 3 bases not matched to a gene. Per the germline V gene, CDR1 is SGDLS and CDR2 is YYNGEE. This CDR3 is built from 15 residues. The CDR3, as DNA: TGTGCCAGCAGCGTAGCACGGGACAGGGGGTACGAGCAGTACTTC. It is translated as CASSVARDRGYEQYF.

This rearrangement joins TRBV5-1 to TRBJ2-1; D remains ambiguous. Trimming removed 6 bases from V and 9 bases from J, with 13 bases in between. The CDR3 loop spans 12 amino acids. Germline CDR1 SGHRS, CDR2 YFSETQ. CDR3 loop: CASTLYLGEQFF. The CDR3 region has the DNA TGCGCCAGCACCCTTTACCTAGGTGAGCAGTTCTTC. Complete variable domain (other parts from reference TRBV5-1 and TRBJ2-1): KAGVTQTPRYLIKTRGQQVTLSCSPISGHRSVSWYQQTPGQGLQFLFEYFSETQRNKGNFPGRFSGRQFSNSRSEMNVSTLELGDSALYLCASTLYLGEQFFGPGTRLTVL.

This chain uses TRBV2 with TRBJ2-4; 7 nucleotides line up with TRBD1. This CDR3 is built from 13 residues. Losses at the gene ends were 4 bases for V and 7 bases for J; bases not matched to a gene: 4. Germline-derived CDR1 and CDR2 are SNHLY and FYNNEI. The CDR3: CASSGTGGNIQYF. CDR3 nucleotide sequence: TGTGCCAGCAGTGGGACAGGAGGTAACATTCAGTACTTC.

This chain links TRBV23-1 with TRBJ1-6; tentative D call: TRBD1 (5 bases). TRBV23-1 is sorted into the ORF group, with uncertain function. This CDR3 contains 12 residues. V was cut by 2 bases and J by 9 bases, with 5 bases left in between. In DNA, the CDR3 is TGCGCCAGCAGTCAAGGGGGTTCACCCCTCCACTTT. Translating it yields CASSQGGSPLHF.

The chain links TRBV28 to TRBJ1-6; D uncertain. V gave up 10 bases and J gave up 0 bases, with 13 bases separating them. The CDR3 has 15 residues. Germline loops: CDR1 MDHEN, CDR2 SYDVKM. In nucleotides, the CDR3 is TGTGCCACCACCCCAGGCTTCTCCTATAATTCACCCCTCCACTTT. Protein product: CATTPGFSYNSPLHF. Looking up the rest from reference TRBV28 and TRBJ1-6 gives the full variable domain: DVKVTQSSRYLVKRTGEKVFLECVQDMDHENMFWYRQDPGLGLRLIYFSYDVKMKEKGDIPEGYSVSREKKERFSLILESASTNQTSMYLCATTPGFSYNSPLHFGNGTRLTVT.

This chain links TRBV7-9 with TRBJ2-7, with 14 bases matching TRBD2. From germline, CDR1 is SEHNR and CDR2 FQNEAQ (reference sequence). V gave up 4 bases and J gave up 4 bases; unmatched junction bases: 6. The CDR3 is made up of 16 amino acids. CDR3 amino acids: CASSSTRTSGGYEQYF. Here the CDR3 DNA reads TGTGCCAGCAGCTCGACCCGGACTAGCGGGGGGTACGAGCAGTACTTC.

This clone was seen once. The V and J genes are TRBV11-2 and TRBJ2-1, with a tentative D call TRBD1 (5 bases). V lost 1 base, J lost 7 bases, and 8 bases lay in between. CDR3 length: 13 amino acids. The V gene's germline CDR1 is SGHAT and CDR2 FQNNGV. CDR3 in DNA: TGTGCCAGCAGCTTAGGACAGCCGAATGAGCAGTTCTTC. This translates into CASSLGQPNEQFF.

CDR3 sequence (DNA): TGCGCCAGCAGCCGAGGACTAGCTAGCGCAGATACGCAGTATTTT. This encodes CASSRGLASADTQYF. This rearrangement joins TRBV4-1 to TRBJ2-3, with 8 bases lining up with TRBD2. The junction had 7 bases not matched to a gene; V was cut back by 4 bases and J by 4 bases. Germline assignment: CDR1 MGHRA and CDR2 YSYEKL. This CDR3 comprises 15 residues.

The CDR3 sequence: CASSLEGYTGELFF. The CDR3 DNA is TGTGCCAGCAGTTTAGAGGGATATACCGGGGAGCTGTTTTTT. This chain uses TRBV28 with TRBJ2-2, with D maybe TRBD2 (5 bases). The ends were cut back, 2 bases at V and 5 bases at J, with 9 bases in the middle. The CDR3 contains 14 residues. Germline V gene data show CDR1 as MDHEN and CDR2 as SYDVKM.

V is TRBV19 and J is TRBJ1-1; a possible D gene is TRBD1 (5 bases). Germline CDR1 is LNHDA and CDR2 is SQIVND (reference sequence). There are 14 residues in the CDR3. Between the trimmed V and J ends, which lost 7 bases and 1 base, there was a span of 13 bases. The CDR3 sequence: CASNPRQTNTEAFF. For the CDR3, the DNA is TGTGCCAGTAACCCCCGACAGACGAACACTGAAGCTTTCTTT.

Notes on this clone: Other DNA sequences in this sample translate to the same CDR3. This chain connects TRBV9 to TRBJ1-4; weak D call: TRBD1 (5 bases). Trimming stripped 2 bases from V and 8 bases from J, with 13 bases between. This CDR3 is 14 amino acids long. Germline assignment: CDR1 SGDLS and CDR2 YYNGEE. The CDR3 loop is CASSVGTSGEKLFF. CDR3 in DNA: TGTGCCAGCAGCGTTGGTACCTCAGGGGAAAAACTGTTTTTT.

This chain links TRBV11-2 with TRBJ2-2; D is ambiguous. The CDR3 is made up of 16 amino acids. V shed 1 base and J shed 2 bases, with 11 bases lying between them. Per the germline V gene, CDR1 is SGHAT and CDR2 is FQNNGV. The CDR3 loop reads CASSLGLSNNTGELFF. CDR3 nucleotide sequence: TGTGCCAGCAGCTTAGGCTTAAGCAATAACACCGGGGAGCTGTTTTTT.

The chain uses TRBV28 and TRBJ2-5; 9 bases fit TRBD2. V gave up 4 bases and J gave up 5 bases; unmatched junction bases: 11. The V gene's germline CDR1 is MDHEN and CDR2 SYDVKM. The CDR3 sequence is 16 residues long. The CDR3 here is CASSSLAGIAYETQYF. For the CDR3, the DNA is TGTGCCAGCAGTTCCCTAGCGGGGATAGCATATGAGACCCAGTACTTC.

The V and J genes are TRBV4-3 and TRBJ1-3, with D unresolved. The V and J ends lost 3 bases and 4 bases respectively, with 13 bases between them. CDR1 is LGHNA, CDR2 YSLEER, per germline. CDR3 length: 15 residues. The CDR3 region has the DNA TGCGCCAGCAGCCAGGAGAACGGGCAAGGAAACACCATATATTTT. Protein product: CASSQENGQGNTIYF.

V is TRBV7-3 and J is TRBJ2-3; no reliable D call. This CDR3 is built from 15 residues. From germline, CDR1 is SGHTA and CDR2 FQGTGA. Trimming took off 5 bases at V and 1 base at J, with 13 bases between the two ends. CDR3 DNA sequence: TGTGCCAGCAGCCAATACAGTTCTCGCACAGATACGCAGTATTTT. Protein sequence: CASSQYSSRTDTQYF.

V and J are TRBV7-9 and TRBJ2-1; the D gene is possibly TRBD1 (6 bases). This CDR3 region has 14 residues. CDR1 and CDR2 from the germline V gene are SEHNR and FQNEAQ (reference sequence). V dropped 5 bases and J dropped 5 bases, with 13 bases sitting between them. CDR3 protein: CASSPPTGHNEQFF. The CDR3 region has the DNA TGTGCCAGCAGCCCTCCGACAGGTCACAATGAGCAGTTCTTC. Supplemented by reference TRBV7-9 and TRBJ2-1, the full variable domain reads DTGVSQNPRHKITKRGQNVTFRCDPISEHNRLYWYRQTLGQGPEFLTYFQNEAQLEKSRLLSDRFSAERPKGSFSTLEIQRTEQGDSAMYLCASSPPTGHNEQFFGPGTRLTVL.

This clone was recorded once. The chain recombines TRBV7-9 with TRBJ2-1; 9 nucleotides line up with TRBD1. Germline CDR1 reads SEHNR; CDR2 reads FQNEAQ (reference sequence). The V gene end was trimmed by 6 bases and the J gene end by 8 bases; junction bases not matched to a gene: 20. CDR3 length: 18 amino acids. CDR3 in amino acids: CASSHGTGLSSGEDEQFF. CDR3 DNA: TGTGCCAGCAGTCACGGGACAGGGTTATCCAGCGGAGAGGATGAGCAGTTCTTC.

The rearrangement joins TRBV11-2 to TRBJ2-7; 10 bases line up with TRBD2. Per the germline V gene, CDR1 is SGHAT and CDR2 is FQNNGV. Trimming at V came to 5 bases and at J to 6 bases, leaving 22 bases not matched to a gene. This CDR3 is built from 19 residues. CDR3 amino acids: CASSQERGTSASSASEQYF. The CDR3 DNA is TGTGCCAGCAGCCAGGAGAGGGGGACTAGCGCAAGTTCGGCCAGCGAGCAGTACTTC.

CDR3 nucleotide sequence: TGTGCCAGCAGCCCCCCGGGGAGTGTAGATACGCAGTATTTT. Its protein is CASSPPGSVDTQYF. The J gene is TRBJ2-3, the V gene TRBV7-9; the D gene is possibly TRBD2 (5 bases). Germline CDR1 reads SEHNR; CDR2 reads FQNEAQ (reference sequence). The CDR3 sequence is 14 residues long. V shed 5 bases and J shed 5 bases, with 14 bases lying between them.

V is TRBV11-2 and J is TRBJ1-4; possibly TRBD1 for D (6 bases). The germline V gene encodes CDR1 SGHAT and CDR2 FQNNGV. Trimming cost V 4 bases and J 5 bases, with 17 bases left between them. The CDR3 spans 16 residues. CDR3 sequence: CASSYPPAGANEKLFF. The CDR3 nucleotides read TGTGCCAGCAGCTACCCCCCCGCAGGGGCCAATGAAAAACTGTTTTTT.

The chain joins TRBV28 to TRBJ1-1, with TRBD1 as a possible D gene (6 bases). The CDR3 extends over 16 amino acids. Germline lookup yields CDR1 MDHEN and CDR2 SYDVKM. Trimming left V 6 bases short and J 2 bases short, with 19 bases between. CDR3: CASSLTGPLVNTEAFF. The CDR3, as DNA: TGTGCCAGCAGCTTAACAGGGCCTCTCGTTAACACTGAAGCTTTCTTT.

This chain connects TRBV4-3 to TRBJ2-1, with D possibly matching TRBD1 (6 bases). Germline V gene sequence: CDR1 LGHNA, CDR2 YSLEER. V shed 0 bases and J shed 7 bases, with 13 bases lying between them. The CDR3 has 15 amino acids. This chain's CDR3 is CASSQDRTQGNEQFF. The CDR3, as DNA: TGCGCCAGCAGCCAAGATCGGACTCAGGGGAATGAGCAGTTCTTC.

This rearrangement joins TRBV13 to TRBJ1-1; the D gene is possibly TRBD1 (6 bases). The CDR3 has 16 residues. Germline V gene data show CDR1 as PRHDT and CDR2 as FYEKMQ (reference sequence). V lost 0 bases, J lost 0 bases, and 11 bases lay in between. The chain's CDR3 is CASSLGIGTLNTEAFF. In nucleotides, the CDR3 is TGTGCCAGCAGCTTAGGAATAGGGACACTGAACACTGAAGCTTTCTTT.

The gene calls are TRBV10-3 and TRBJ2-7; the match to TRBD1 covers 9 bases. J was trimmed by 4 bases and V by 6 bases; bases with no gene match: 7. The CDR3 length is 14 residues. CDR1 ENHRY and CDR2 SYGVKD come from the germline V gene. The CDR3: CAIREGQGDYEQYF. CDR3 sequence (DNA): TGTGCCATCAGAGAGGGACAGGGTGATTACGAGCAGTACTTC.

Comments on this clone: The same CDR3 can be traced to other DNA sequences in this sample. This sequence joins TRBV2 and TRBJ1-6; 10 bases map to TRBD1. V lost 3 bases to trimming and J lost 9 bases; unmatched junction nucleotides: 2. This CDR3 region has 14 residues. Germline V gives CDR1 SNHLY, CDR2 FYNNEI. The CDR3 sequence is CASSEGQGSSPLHF. Here the CDR3 DNA reads TGTGCCAGCAGTGAGGGACAGGGGAGTTCACCCCTCCACTTT.

V is TRBV7-6 and J is TRBJ1-4; 8 bases agree with TRBD1. The CDR3 covers 17 residues. The trim removed 2 bases at V and 3 bases at J, leaving 8 bases unmatched. Germline lookup yields CDR1 SGHVS and CDR2 FNYEAQ. CDR3 sequence (DNA): TGTGCCAGCAGCTTAAAAGGACAGGGACGCGCTAATGAAAAACTGTTTTTT. Amino acid sequence: CASSLKGQGRANEKLFF. The variable domain in full, with the rest retrieved from reference TRBV7-6 and TRBJ1-4, is GAGVSQSPRYKVTKRGQDVALRCDPISGHVSLYWYRQALGQGPEFLTYFNYEAQQDKSGLPNDRFSAERPEGSISTLTIQRTEQRDSAMYRCASSLKGQGRANEKLFFGSGTQLSVL.